The entry below describes one TCR beta chain. Its target antigen remains unknown. Per-base qualities were not stored, and no clone one base away is much larger. The V end loses 5 bases and the J end loses 1 base, and a stretch of 9 bases separates them. CDR1 and CDR2 are drawn from the germline V gene: SGHRS, YFSETQ. Measured from the cysteine to the phenylalanine, the CDR3 is 13 residues long. The sequence is cut down to CDR3 DNA, 39 bases in frame from base 1. The data were obtained in a study of shared clonotypes between healthy human individuals (dated by TCRdb to 2018 to 2020). Broadly, across the study: The cohort included three men and a couple of women between 18 and 49 years of age. To estimate repertoire size and how much clonotypes are shared between individuals, the study performed deep sequencing of blood TCR repertoires from 4 to 6 healthy adults. Leukapheresis yielded between about 0.85 and 10 billion PBMCs per donor. For each donor, CD4 naive and CD4 memory were each given three plates, CD8 naive was given two plates, and CD8 memory was given one plate. To increase sequencing depth and limit assay-specific biases, TCR repertoire library preparation and sequencing were carried out by different laboratories using diverse techniques. What the work shows at the level of the full study, not this receptor alone: Sampling was limited to blood, and TCR repertoires in tissue likely differ from TCR repertoires in blood. Even with the large sequencing depth, rarefaction of the sorted-subset datasets indicated that sequencing was incomplete. Across a handful of donors, roughly 5.4% of naive CD4, around 3.3% of naive CD8, 2% to 2.5% of memory CD4, and about 0.4% of memory CD8 clonotypes were shared. Based on pairwise subsampling, the degree of clonotype sharing among donors was expected to be affected by sequencing depth. Larger estimated clonotype richness was generally found for naive subsets than for memory subsets. Higher generation probabilities were observed for clonotypes shared by all four sorted-subset donors than for non-shared clonotypes. Because the study included a small number of donors, the genetic and exposure-history diversity represented was limited.

Donors were healthy HIV-negative adults with no recently reported acute infections or vaccinations. Every donor was a Caucasian adult residing in Nashville, Tennessee, USA. Magnetic negative selection was used to enrich CD4+ T cells, after which naive cells were positively selected on CD45RA and the negative fraction became the memory subset. After blood collection by leukapheresis, PBMCs were isolated using Ficoll-Histopaque density gradient centrifugation and then cryopreserved in the vapor phase of liquid nitrogen. Purity and quantity of every magnetically sorted T cell population were checked by analytical flow cytometry. Each sorted fraction had its genomic DNA isolated and then quantified by UV absorbance on a Nanodrop 2000c. Using the deep immunoSEQ assay, multiplex PCR amplified TCR CDR3 regions from genomic DNA. Extracted genomic DNA from each cell subset was spread evenly across all wells of several immunoSEQ 96-well plates, with each plate serving as a replicate. For sorted subsets, roughly 200 ng of genomic DNA, equivalent to 25,000 to 35,000 T cell genomes, went into each replicate PCR. Purified libraries were quantified with a Qubit 3.0 fluorometer, sized on a Bioanalyzer 2100, and re-quantified with the KAPA Library Quantification kit. Every immunoSEQ 96-well plate was sequenced on a separate single-read 150-cycle Illumina NextSeq 550 flow cell. The paper's processing steps were these. Because the immunoSEQ output held only junctional sequences and lacked quality scores, the filtering could not match the filtering applied to full-length reads. To assign V/J genes and CDR3, sequences were annotated using PyIR, a Python wrapper for IgBLAST v1.9, with IMGT germline references. Reads were filtered out if the reads had weak V/J assignments (E-value above 1e-6), no CDR3, stop codons, out-of-frame junctions, or ambiguous translated residues. A V3J clonotype was defined by an identical inferred V gene, J gene, and CDR3 amino acid sequence. Percentage overlap between repertoires was calculated by dividing the number of shared unique clonotypes by the size of the smaller repertoire. Three approaches were used to assess repertoire richness: RTK rarefaction, the Chao1 estimator, and Recon v2.1 estimates of unobserved clonotypes. OLGA was used to compute generation probabilities for all TCRbeta clonotypes that the gDNA method yielded from several donors. The source is immuneACCESS, and TCRdb retained only in-frame sequences with V and J called. Part of the clones is not carried over; for the studies checked, unresolved V genes explain less than half of this, and the remainder is unexplained. V and J calls and clone size are copied from that table; D and trimming were computed from the DNA. In all, the sample holds about 710,000 clones, and around 78% of those were seen once. The ten top clones hold more than 1.5% of the sample.

Sequencing input: memory CD4+ T cells sorted from blood. The sample's cell subset or site label is to be understood as: CD45RA-negative fraction. The sequence joins TRBV5-1 to TRBJ1-1; the D gene is unclear. This TCR was recovered from a woman aged 30 to 39 in good health. The nucleotides are TGCGCCAGCAGAAAATCAGAGAACACTGAAGCTTTCTTT. This translates into CASRKSENTEAFF.